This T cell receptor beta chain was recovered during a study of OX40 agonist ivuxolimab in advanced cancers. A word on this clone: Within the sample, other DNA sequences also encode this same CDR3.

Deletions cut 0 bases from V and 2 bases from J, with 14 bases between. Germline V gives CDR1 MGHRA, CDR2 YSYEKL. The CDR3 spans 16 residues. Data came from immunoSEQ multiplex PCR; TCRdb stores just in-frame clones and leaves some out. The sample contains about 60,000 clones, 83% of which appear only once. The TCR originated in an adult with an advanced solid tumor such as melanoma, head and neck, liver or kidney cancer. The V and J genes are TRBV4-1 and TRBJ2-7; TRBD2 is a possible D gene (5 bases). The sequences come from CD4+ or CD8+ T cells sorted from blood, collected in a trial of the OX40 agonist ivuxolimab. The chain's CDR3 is CASSQDLLAVAYEQYF. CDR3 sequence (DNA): TGCGCCAGCAGCCAAGATTTGCTAGCAGTCGCCTACGAGCAGTACTTC.